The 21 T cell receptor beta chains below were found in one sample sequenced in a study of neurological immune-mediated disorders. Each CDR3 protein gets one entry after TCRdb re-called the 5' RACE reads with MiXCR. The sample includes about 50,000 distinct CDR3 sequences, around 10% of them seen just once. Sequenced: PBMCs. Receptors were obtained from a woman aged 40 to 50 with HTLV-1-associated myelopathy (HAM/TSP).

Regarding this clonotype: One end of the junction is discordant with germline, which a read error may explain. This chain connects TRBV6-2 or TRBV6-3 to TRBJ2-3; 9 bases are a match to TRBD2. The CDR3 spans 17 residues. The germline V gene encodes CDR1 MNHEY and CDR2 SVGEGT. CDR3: CASSYISGGIPGDTQYF. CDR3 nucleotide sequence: TGTGCCAGTAGTTATATTAGCGGGGGTATACCGGGAGATACGCAGTATTTT.

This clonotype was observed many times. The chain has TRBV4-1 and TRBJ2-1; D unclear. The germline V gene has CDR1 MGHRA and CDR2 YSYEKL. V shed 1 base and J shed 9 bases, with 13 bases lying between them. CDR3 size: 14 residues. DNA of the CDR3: TGCGCCAGCAGCCAAGTAGGCTCGGCGTCTGAGCAGTTCTTC. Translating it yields CASSQVGSASEQFF.

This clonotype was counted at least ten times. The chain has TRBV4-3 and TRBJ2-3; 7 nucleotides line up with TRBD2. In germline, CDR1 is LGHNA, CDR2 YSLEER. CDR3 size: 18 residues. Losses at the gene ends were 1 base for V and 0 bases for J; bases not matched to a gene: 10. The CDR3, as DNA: TGCGCCAGCAGCCAAGGAGAAGGCGGGGGACGCAGCACAGATACGCAGTATTTT. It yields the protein CASSQGEGGGRSTDTQYF.

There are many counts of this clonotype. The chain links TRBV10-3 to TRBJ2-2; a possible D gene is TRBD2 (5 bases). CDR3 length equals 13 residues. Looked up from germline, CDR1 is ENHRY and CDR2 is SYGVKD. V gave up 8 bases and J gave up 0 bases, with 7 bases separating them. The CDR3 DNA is TGTGCCATCGGAGGCGCGAACACCGGGGAGCTGTTTTTT. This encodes CAIGGANTGELFF.

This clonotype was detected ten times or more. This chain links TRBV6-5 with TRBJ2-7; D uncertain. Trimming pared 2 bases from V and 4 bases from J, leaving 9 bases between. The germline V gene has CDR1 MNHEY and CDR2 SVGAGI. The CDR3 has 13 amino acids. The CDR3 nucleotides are TGTGCCAGCAGTTACGGACCCAAGTACGAGCAGTACTTC. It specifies CASSYGPKYEQYF.

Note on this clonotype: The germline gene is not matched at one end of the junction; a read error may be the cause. CDR3 coding DNA: TGTACCAGCAGCGGGGGGACGTACACAGATACGCAGTATTTT. This translates into CTSSGGTYTDTQYF. The J gene is TRBJ2-3, the V gene TRBV9; 9 nucleotides align to TRBD2. This CDR3 spans 14 amino acids. The germline V gene has CDR1 SGDLS and CDR2 YYNGEE.

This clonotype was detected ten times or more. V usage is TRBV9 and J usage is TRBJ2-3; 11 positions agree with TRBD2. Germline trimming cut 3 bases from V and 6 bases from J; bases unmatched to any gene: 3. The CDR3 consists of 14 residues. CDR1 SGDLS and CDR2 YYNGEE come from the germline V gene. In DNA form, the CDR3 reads TGTGCCAGCAGCGCTAGCGGGGGGCCCGATACGCAGTATTTT. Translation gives CASSASGGPDTQYF.

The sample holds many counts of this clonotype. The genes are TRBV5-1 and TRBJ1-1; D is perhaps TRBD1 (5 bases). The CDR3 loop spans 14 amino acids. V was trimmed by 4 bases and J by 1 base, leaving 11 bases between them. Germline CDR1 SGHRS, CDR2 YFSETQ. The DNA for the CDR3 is TGCGCCAGCAGCCGCAGGGATTCGAACACTGAAGCTTTCTTT. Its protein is CASSRRDSNTEAFF.

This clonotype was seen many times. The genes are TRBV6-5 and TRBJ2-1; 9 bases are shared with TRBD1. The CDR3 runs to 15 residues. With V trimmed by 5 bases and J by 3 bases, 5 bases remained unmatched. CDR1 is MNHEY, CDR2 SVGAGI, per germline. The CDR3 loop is CASSEQGANYNEQFF. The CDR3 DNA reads TGTGCCAGCAGTGAACAGGGGGCAAACTACAATGAGCAGTTCTTC.

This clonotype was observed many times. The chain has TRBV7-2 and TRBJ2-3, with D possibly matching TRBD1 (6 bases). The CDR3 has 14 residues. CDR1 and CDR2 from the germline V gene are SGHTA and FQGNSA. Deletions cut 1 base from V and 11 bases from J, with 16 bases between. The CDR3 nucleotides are TGTGCCAGCAGCTTAGATGGACAGTTTGTTGAGCAGTATTTT. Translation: CASSLDGQFVEQYF.

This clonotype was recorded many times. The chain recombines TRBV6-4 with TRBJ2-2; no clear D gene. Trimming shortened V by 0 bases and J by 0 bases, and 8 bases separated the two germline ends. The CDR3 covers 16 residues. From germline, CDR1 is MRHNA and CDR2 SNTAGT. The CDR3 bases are TGTGCCAGCAGTGACTCGCATCCCGCGAACACCGGGGAGCTGTTTTTT. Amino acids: CASSDSHPANTGELFF.

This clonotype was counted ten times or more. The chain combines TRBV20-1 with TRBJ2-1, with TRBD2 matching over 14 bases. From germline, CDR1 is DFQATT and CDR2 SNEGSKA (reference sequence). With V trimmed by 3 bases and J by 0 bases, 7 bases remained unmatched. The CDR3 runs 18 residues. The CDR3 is CSARGLAGVLSSYNEQFF. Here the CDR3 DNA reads TGCAGTGCTAGGGGACTAGCGGGAGTCCTGAGCTCCTACAATGAGCAGTTCTTC.

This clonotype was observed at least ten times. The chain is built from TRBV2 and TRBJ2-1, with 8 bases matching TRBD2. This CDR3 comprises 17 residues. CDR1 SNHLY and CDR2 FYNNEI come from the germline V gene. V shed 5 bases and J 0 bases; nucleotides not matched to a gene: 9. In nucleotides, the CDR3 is TGTGCCAGCAGTCGCTTTCGACTAGCGAGCTCCTACAATGAGCAGTTCTTC. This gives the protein CASSRFRLASSYNEQFF.

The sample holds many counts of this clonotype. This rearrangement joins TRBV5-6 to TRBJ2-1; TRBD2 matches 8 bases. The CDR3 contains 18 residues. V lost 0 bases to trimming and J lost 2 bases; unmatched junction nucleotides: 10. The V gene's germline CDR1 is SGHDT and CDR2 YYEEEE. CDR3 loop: CASSLDRGGLRPYNEQFF. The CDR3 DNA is TGTGCCAGCAGCTTGGACCGGGGGGGCCTTCGGCCCTACAATGAGCAGTTCTTC.

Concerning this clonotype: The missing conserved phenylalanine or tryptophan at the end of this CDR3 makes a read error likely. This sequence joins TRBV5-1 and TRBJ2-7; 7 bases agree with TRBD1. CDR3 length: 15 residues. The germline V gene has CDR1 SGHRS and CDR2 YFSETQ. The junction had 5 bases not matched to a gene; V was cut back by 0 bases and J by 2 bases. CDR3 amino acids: CASSLDGDSAYEQYI. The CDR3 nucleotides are TGCGCCAGCAGCTTGGATGGGGACAGTGCCTACGAGCAGTACATC.

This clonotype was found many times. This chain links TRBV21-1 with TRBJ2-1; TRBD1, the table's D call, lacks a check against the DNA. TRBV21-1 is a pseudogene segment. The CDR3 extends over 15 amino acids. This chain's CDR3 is CASSKGDSSYNEQFF. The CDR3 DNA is TGTGCCAGCAGCAAAGGGGACAGCTCCTACAATGAGCAGTTCTTC.

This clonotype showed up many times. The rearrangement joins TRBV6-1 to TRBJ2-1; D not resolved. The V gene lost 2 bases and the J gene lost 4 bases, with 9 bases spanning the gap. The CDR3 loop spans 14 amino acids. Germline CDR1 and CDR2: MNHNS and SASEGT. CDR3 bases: TGTGCCAGCAGTGAACTTGAAGGGTACAATGAGCAGTTCTTC. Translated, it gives CASSELEGYNEQFF.

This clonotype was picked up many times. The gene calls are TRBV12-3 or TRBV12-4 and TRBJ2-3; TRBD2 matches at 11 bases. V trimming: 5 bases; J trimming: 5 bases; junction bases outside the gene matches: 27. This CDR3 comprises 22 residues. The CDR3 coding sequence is TGTGCCAGCAGTCGACAGGGGAGATTGAGACTAGCGGGGATAGGACATCAAGATACGCAGTATTTT. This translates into CASSRQGRLRLAGIGHQDTQYF.

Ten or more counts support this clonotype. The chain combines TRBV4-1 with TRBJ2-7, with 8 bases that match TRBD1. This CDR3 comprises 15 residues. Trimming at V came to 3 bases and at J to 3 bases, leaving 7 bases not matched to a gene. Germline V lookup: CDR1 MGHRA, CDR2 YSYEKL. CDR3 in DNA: TGCGCCAGCAGCCAGGGACAGGCGAGTCACTACGAGCAGTACTTC. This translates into CASSQGQASHYEQYF.

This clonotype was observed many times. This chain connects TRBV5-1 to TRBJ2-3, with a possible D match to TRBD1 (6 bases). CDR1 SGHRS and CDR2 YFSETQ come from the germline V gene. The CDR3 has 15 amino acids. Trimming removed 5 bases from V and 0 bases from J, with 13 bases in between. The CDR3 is CASRTGQASTDTQYF. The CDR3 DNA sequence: TGCGCCAGCAGGACGGGACAAGCTAGCACAGATACGCAGTATTTT.

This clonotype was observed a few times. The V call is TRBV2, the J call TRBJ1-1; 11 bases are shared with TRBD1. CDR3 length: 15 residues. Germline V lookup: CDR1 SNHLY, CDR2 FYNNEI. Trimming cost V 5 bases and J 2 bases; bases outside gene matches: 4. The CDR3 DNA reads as TGTGCCAGCAGTTGGGGGACAGGGGGTAACACTGAAGCTTTCTTT. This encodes CASSWGTGGNTEAFF.